This T cell receptor (beta chain) was recorded in a study of blood T cell repertoires in COVID-19. The V gene lost 4 bases and the J gene lost 3 bases, with 13 bases spanning the gap. The CDR3 is 15 amino acids. Germline V gene data show CDR1 as MNHEY and CDR2 as SVGAGI. In the original analysis: Researchers report that nucleated cell counts were estimated from reference gene primer amplification. This table comes from immunoSEQ multiplex PCR, and its TCRdb copy is limited to in-frame clones, with some not included. V, J and clone size derive from that table, while D and trimming were established from the DNA sequence. The table records some 18,000 clones, around 89% of them present only once. In this sample, this clone turned up once.

The sequenced sample was PBMCs or T cells enriched from blood (not recorded which). The J gene is TRBJ1-3, the V gene TRBV6-5, with D possibly TRBD1 on 6 matching bases. The TCR sequence derives from a woman in her thirties who had recovered from COVID-19. The CDR3 DNA is TGTGCCAGCAGTTTGACAGGAGGCAGTGGAAACACCATATATTTT. This codes for CASSLTGGSGNTIYF.